The rows below give T cell receptor beta chains drawn from one sample of a study of cytomegalovirus exposure and HLA in healthy donors. Here immunoSEQ multiplex PCR was the method, and the copy in TCRdb shows in-frame clones only, minus some. Of about 56,000 clones in the sample, approximately 92% were seen once. Sequencing used PBMCs. The receptor set was obtained from a young man in good health and CMV-seronegative. Both conserved end residues are part of each CDR3. Fields, in order: V gene, J gene, clone size, D gene, CDR3 protein, CDR3 DNA. D genes are given only for firm matches. Expanded clones get a size class; other rows say once, few or many, or leave the size out.

TRBV28	TRBJ2-7	NA	NA	CDRFFLNHEQYF	TGTGACCGCTTTTTTCTAAACCACGAGCAGTACTTC
TRBV4-3	TRBJ2-3	NA	TRBD1	CASSQDHQGVTDTQYF	TGCGCCAGCAGCCAAGATCACCAGGGGGTGACAGATACGCAGTATTTT
TRBV5-4	TRBJ2-2	NA	TRBD2	CASSGVRGLAGTGTGELFF	TGTGCCAGCAGCGGGGTCAGGGGACTAGCGGGAACGGGGACCGGGGAGCTGTTTTTT
TRBV7-3	TRBJ2-3	NA	TRBD2	CASSLTIPALGLAGGLSTDTQYF	TGTGCCAGCAGCTTAACTATCCCCGCCTTGGGACTAGCGGGAGGGCTAAGCACAGATACGCAGTATTTT
TRBV19	TRBJ2-7	once	TRBD1	CASSADRGYEQYF	TGTGCCAGTAGTGCCGACAGGGGGTACGAGCAGTACTTC
TRBV5-4	TRBJ2-2	NA	TRBD2	CASSLTRTSDTGELFF	TGTGCCAGCAGCCTAACTAGGACTAGTGACACCGGGGAGCTGTTTTTT
TRBV21-1	TRBJ1-5	once	NA	CASSPHSRTRLRSNQPQHF	TGTGCCAGCAGCCCACATAGTCGAACCAGGCTACGGAGCAATCAGCCCCAGCATTTT
TRBV10-3	TRBJ2-7	NA	NA	CAISDSGETYEQYF	TGTGCCATCAGTGATTCAGGGGAAACCTACGAGCAGTACTTC
TRBV28	TRBJ1-1	NA	NA	CASSFVYTEAFF	TGTGCCAGCAGTTTCGTTTACACTGAAGCTTTCTTT
TRBV19	TRBJ2-7	NA	NA	CASRGGATYEQYF	TGTGCCAGTCGAGGCGGGGCTACCTACGAGCAGTACTTC